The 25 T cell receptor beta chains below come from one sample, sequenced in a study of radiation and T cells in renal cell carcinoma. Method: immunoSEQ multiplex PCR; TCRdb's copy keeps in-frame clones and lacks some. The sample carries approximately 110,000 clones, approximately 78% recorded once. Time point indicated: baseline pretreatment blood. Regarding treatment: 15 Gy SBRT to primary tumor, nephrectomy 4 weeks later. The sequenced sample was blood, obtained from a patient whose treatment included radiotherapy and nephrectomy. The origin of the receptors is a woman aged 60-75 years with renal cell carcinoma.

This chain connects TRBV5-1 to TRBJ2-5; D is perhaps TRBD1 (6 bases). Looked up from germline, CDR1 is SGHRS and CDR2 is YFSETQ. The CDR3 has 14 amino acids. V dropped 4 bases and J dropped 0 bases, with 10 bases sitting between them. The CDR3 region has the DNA TGCGCCAGCAGCCACCACAGGGACCAAGAGACCCAGTACTTC. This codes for CASSHHRDQETQYF.

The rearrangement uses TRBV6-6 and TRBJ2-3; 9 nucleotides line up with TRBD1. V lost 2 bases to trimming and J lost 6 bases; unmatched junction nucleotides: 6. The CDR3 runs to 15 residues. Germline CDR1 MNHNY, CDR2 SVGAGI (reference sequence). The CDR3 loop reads CASSYQGQGKDTQYF. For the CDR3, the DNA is TGTGCCAGCAGTTACCAGGGACAGGGCAAGGATACGCAGTATTTT.

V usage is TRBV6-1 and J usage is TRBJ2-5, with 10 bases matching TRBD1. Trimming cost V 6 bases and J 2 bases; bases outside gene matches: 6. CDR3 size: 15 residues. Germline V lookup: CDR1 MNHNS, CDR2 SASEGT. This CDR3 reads CASRGWDRGQETQYF. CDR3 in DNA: TGTGCCAGCAGGGGCTGGGACAGGGGTCAAGAGACCCAGTACTTC.

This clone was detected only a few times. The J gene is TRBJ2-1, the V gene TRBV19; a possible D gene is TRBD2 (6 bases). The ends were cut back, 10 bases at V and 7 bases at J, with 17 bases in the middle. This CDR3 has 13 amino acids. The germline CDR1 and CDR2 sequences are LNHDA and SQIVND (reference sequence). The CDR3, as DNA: TGTGCCACCTATACCCGGGAGAGAAATGAGCAGTTCTTC. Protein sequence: CATYTRERNEQFF.

The CDR3 spells CASSPHFQGESNQPQHF. For the CDR3, the DNA is TGTGCCAGCAGTCCACACTTCCAGGGTGAGAGCAATCAGCCCCAGCATTTT. The chain has TRBV28 and TRBJ1-5; tentatively, D is TRBD1 (5 bases). CDR1 and CDR2 from the germline V gene are MDHEN and SYDVKM. The CDR3 consists of 17 residues. V lost 5 bases to trimming and J lost 1 base, with 18 bases between them.

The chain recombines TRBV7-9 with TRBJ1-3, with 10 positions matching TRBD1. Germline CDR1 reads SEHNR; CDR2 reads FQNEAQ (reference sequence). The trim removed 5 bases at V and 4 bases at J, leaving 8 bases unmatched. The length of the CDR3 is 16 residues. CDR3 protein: CASSAGTGAGGNTIYF. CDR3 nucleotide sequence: TGTGCCAGCAGCGCTGGGACAGGGGCGGGCGGAAACACCATATATTTT.

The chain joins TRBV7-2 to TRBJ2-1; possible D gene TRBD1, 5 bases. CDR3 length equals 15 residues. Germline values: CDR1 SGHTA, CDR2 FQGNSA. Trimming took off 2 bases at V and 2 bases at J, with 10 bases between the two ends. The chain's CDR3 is CASSLTREAYNEQFF. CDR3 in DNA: TGTGCCAGCAGCTTAACCAGGGAAGCCTACAATGAGCAGTTCTTC. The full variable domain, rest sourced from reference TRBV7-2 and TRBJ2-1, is GAGVSQSPSNKVTEKGKDVELRCDPISGHTALYWYRQSLGQGLEFLIYFQGNSAPDKSGLPSDRFSAERTGGSVSTLTIQRTQQEDSAVYLCASSLTREAYNEQFFGPGTRLTVL.

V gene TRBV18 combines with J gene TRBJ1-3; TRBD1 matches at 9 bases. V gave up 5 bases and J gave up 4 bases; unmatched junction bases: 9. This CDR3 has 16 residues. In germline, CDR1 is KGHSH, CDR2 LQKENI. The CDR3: CASSASRDRGGNTIYF. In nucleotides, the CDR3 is TGTGCCAGCTCAGCGTCCCGCGACAGGGGGGGAAACACCATATATTTT.

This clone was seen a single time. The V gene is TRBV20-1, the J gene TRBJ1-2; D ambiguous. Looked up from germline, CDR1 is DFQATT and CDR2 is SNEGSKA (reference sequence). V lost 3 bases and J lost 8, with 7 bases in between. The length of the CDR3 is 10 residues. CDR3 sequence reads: CSARTRGYTF. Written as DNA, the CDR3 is TGCAGTGCTAGGACGAGGGGCTACACCTTC.

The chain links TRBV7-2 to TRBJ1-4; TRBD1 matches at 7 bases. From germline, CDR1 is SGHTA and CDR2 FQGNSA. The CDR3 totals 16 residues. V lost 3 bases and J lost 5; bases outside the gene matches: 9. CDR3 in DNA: TGTGCCAGCAGCTTCCCTTTAAGGGGGCCCAATGAAAAACTGTTTTTT. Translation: CASSFPLRGPNEKLFF.

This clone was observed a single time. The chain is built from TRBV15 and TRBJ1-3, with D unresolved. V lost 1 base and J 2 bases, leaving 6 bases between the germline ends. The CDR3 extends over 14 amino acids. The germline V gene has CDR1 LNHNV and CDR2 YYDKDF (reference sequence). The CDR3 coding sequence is TGTGCCACCAGCAGAGGCGGGGCTGGAAACACCATATATTTT. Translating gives CATSRGGAGNTIYF. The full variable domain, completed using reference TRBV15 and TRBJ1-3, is DAMVIQNPRYQVTQFGKPVTLSCSQTLNHNVMYWYQQKSSQAPKLLFHYYDKDFNNEADTPDNFQSRRPNTSFCFLDIRSPGLGDTAMYLCATSRGGAGNTIYFGEGSWLTVV.

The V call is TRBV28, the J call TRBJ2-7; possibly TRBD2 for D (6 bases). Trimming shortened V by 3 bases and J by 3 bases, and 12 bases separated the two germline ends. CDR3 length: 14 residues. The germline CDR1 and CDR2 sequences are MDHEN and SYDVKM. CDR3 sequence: CASSFRVRGYEQYF. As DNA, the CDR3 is TGTGCCAGCAGTTTCAGGGTGCGGGGCTACGAGCAGTACTTC.

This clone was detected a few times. In DNA form, the CDR3 reads TGTGCCAGCAGTTTACGGGGAGCTGAAGCTTTCTTT. Protein: CASSLRGAEAFF. The J gene is TRBJ1-1, the V gene TRBV27; D gene ambiguous. V lost 2 bases, J lost 6 bases, and 7 bases lay in between. The CDR3 extends over 12 amino acids. CDR1 is MNHEY, CDR2 SMNVEV, per germline (reference sequence).

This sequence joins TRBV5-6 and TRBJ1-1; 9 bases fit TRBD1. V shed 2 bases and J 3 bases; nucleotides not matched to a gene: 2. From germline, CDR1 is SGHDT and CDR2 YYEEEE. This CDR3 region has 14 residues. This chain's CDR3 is CASSLQGADTEAFF. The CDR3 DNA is TGTGCCAGCAGCTTACAGGGGGCCGACACTGAAGCTTTCTTT.

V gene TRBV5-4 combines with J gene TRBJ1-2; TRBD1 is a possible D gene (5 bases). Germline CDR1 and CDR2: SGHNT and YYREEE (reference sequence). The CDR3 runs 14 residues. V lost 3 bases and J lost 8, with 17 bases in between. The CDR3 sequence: CASSSGTVVEGYTF. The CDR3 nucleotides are TGTGCCAGCAGCTCCGGGACGGTGGTGGAAGGCTACACCTTC.

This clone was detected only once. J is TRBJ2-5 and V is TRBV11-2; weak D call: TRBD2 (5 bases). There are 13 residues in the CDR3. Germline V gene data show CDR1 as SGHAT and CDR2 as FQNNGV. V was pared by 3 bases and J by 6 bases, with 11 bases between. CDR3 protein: CASSFASLKTQYF. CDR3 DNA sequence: TGTGCCAGCAGCTTTGCTAGCTTAAAGACCCAGTACTTC.

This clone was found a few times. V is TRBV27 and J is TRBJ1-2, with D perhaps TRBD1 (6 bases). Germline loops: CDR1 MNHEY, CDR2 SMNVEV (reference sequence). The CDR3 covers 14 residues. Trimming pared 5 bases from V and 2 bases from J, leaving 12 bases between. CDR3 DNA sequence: TGTGCCAGCAGTGCAGGTGGACAGAACTATGGCTACACCTTC. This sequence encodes CASSAGGQNYGYTF.

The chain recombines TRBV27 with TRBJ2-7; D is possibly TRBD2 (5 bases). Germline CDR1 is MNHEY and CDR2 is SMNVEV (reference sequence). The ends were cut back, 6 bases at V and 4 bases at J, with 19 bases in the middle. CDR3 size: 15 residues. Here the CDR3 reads CASSLAAARHYEQYF. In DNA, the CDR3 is TGTGCCAGCAGCCTAGCAGCAGCCAGACATTACGAGCAGTACTTC.

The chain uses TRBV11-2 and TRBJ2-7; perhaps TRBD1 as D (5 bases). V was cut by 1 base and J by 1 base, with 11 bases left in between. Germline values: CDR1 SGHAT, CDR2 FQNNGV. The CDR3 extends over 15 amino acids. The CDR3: CASSLGASGSYEQYF. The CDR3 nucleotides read TGTGCCAGCAGCTTAGGAGCTTCAGGGTCCTACGAGCAGTACTTC.

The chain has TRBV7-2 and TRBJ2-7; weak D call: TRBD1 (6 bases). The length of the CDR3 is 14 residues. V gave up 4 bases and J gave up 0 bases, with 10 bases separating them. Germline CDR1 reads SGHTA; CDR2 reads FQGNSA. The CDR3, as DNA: TGTGCCAGCAGCTCCGTGACAGGCTCCTACGAGCAGTACTTC. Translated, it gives CASSSVTGSYEQYF.

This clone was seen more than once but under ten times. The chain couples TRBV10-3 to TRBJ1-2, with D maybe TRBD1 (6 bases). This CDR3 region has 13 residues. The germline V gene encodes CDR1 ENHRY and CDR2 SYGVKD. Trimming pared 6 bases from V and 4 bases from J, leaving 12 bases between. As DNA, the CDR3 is TGTGCCATCAGGGACAGTTCCACCTATGGCTACACCTTC. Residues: CAIRDSSTYGYTF.

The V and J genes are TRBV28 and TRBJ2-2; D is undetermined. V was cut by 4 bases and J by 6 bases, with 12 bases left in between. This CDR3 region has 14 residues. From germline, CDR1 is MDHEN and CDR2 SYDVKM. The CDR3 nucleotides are TGTGCCAGCAGTTCCCTCGCTAACTCCGGGGAGCTGTTTTTT. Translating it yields CASSSLANSGELFF.

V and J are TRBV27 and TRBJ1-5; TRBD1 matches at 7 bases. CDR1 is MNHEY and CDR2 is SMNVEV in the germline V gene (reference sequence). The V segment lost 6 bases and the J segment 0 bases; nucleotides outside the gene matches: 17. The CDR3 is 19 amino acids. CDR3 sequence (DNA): TGTGCCAGCAGCGCCCCTCCACAGGGGAGATTTTATAGCAATCAGCCCCAGCATTTT. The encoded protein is CASSAPPQGRFYSNQPQHF.

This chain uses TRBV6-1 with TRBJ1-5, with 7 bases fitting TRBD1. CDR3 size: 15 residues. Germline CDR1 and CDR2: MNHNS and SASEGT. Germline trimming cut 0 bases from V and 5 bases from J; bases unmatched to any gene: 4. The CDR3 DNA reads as TGTGCCAGCAGTGAAGCAGCAGGGGGGCATCAGCCCCAGCATTTT. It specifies CASSEAAGGHQPQHF.

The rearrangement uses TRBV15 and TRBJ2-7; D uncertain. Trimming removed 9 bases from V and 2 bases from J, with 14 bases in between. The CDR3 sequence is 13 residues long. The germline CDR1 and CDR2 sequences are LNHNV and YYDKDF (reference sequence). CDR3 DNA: TGTGCCACGTCACCAGGAATTACCTACGAGCAGTACTTC. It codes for CATSPGITYEQYF.